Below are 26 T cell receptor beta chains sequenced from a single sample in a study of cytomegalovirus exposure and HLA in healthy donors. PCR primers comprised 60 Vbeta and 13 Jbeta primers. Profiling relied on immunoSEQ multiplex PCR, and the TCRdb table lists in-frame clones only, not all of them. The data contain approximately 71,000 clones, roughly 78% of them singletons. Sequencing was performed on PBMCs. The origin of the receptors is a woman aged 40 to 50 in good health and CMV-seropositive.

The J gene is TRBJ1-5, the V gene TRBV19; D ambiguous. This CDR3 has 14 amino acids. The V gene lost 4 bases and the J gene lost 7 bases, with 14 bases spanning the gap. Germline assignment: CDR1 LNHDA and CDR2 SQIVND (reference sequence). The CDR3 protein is CASSTTGGRQPQHF. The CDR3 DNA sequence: TGTGCCAGTAGTACCACTGGAGGTCGACAGCCCCAGCATTTT.

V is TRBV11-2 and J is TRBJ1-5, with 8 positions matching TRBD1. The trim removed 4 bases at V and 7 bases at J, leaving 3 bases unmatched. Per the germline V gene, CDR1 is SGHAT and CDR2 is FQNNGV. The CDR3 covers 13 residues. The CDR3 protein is CASSSQGAQPQHF. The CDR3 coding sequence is TGTGCCAGCAGCTCCCAGGGGGCGCAGCCCCAGCATTTT.

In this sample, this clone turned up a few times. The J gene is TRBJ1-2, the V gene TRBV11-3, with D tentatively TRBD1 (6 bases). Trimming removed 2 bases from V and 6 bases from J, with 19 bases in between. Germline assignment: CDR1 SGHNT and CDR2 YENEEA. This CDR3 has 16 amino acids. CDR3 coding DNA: TGTGCCAGCAGCTTAAATCCACCCTGGACAGAAGATGGCTACACCTTC. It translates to CASSLNPPWTEDGYTF.

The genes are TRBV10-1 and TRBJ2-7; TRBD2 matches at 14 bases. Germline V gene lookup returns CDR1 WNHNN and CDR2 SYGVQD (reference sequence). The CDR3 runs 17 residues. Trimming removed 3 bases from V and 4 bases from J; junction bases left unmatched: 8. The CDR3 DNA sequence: TGCGCCAGCAGTGAAGTCGGGACTAGCGGGGGTAGGTACGAGCAGTACTTC. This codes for CASSEVGTSGGRYEQYF.

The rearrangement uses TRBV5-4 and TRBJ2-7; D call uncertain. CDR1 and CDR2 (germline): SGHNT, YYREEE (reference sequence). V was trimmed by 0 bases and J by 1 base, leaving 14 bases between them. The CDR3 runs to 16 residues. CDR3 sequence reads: CASSLEGGRRSYEQYF. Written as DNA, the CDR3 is TGTGCCAGCAGCTTGGAAGGCGGTCGGCGTTCCTACGAGCAGTACTTC.

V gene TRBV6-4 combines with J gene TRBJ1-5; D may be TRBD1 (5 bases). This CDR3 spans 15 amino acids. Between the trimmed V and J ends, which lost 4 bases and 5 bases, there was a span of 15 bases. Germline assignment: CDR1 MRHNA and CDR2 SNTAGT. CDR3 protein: CASSGFQGGDQPQHF. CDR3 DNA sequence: TGTGCCAGCAGTGGGTTTCAGGGAGGGGATCAGCCCCAGCATTTT.

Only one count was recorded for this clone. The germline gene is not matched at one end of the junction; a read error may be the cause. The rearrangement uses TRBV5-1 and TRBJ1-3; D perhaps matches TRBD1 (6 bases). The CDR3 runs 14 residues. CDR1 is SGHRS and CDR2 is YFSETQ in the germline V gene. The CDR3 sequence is CASSTQGAGNTTYF. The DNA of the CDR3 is TGCGCCAGCAGCACACAGGGAGCTGGAAACACCACATATTTT.

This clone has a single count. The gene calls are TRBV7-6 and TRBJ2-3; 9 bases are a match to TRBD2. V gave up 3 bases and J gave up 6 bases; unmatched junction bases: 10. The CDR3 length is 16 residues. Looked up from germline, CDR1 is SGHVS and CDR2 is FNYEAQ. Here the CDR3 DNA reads TGTGCCAGCAGCTTTATACTAGCGGGCCGCATGGATACGCAGTATTTT. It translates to CASSFILAGRMDTQYF.

This CDR3 reads CASSHPSEKNTEAFF. The CDR3 nucleotides read TGTGCCAGCAGCCACCCATCAGAAAAGAACACTGAAGCTTTCTTT. The chain links TRBV7-8 to TRBJ1-1; D not resolved. Germline V CDR1 and CDR2: SGHVS, FQNEAQ. The CDR3 contains 15 residues. V was cut by 5 bases and J by 1 base, with 14 bases left in between. The complete variable domain, with remaining parts taken from reference TRBV7-8 and TRBJ1-1, reads GAGVSQSPRYKVAKRGQDVALRCDPISGHVSLFWYQQALGQGPEFLTYFQNEAQLDKSGLPSDRFFAERPEGSVSTLKIQRTQQEDSAVYLCASSHPSEKNTEAFFGQGTRLTVV.

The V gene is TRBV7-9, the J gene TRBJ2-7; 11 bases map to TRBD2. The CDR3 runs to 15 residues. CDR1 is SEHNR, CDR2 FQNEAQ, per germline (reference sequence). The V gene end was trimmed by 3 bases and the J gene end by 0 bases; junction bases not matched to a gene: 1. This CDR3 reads CASSFSGGASYEQYF. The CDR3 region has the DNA TGTGCCAGCAGCTTTAGCGGGGGGGCCTCCTACGAGCAGTACTTC.

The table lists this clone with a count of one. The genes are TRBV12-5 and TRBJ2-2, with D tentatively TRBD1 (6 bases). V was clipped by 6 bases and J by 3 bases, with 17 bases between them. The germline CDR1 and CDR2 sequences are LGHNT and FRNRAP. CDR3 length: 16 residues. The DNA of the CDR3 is TGTGCTAGTGGCAAGACCGCAGGGGCCTACACCGGGGAGCTGTTTTTT. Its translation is CASGKTAGAYTGELFF. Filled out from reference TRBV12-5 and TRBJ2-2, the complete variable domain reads DARVTQTPRHKVTEMGQEVTMRCQPILGHNTVFWYRQTMMQGLELLAYFRNRAPLDDSGMPKDRFSAEMPDATLATLKIQPSEPRDSAVYFCASGKTAGAYTGELFFGEGSRLTVL.

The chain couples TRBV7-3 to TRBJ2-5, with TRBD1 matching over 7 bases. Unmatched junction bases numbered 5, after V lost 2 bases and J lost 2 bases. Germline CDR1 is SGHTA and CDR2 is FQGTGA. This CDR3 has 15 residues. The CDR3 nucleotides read TGTGCCAGCAGCTTATTTGGGACAGCACAAGAGACCCAGTACTTC. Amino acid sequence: CASSLFGTAQETQYF.

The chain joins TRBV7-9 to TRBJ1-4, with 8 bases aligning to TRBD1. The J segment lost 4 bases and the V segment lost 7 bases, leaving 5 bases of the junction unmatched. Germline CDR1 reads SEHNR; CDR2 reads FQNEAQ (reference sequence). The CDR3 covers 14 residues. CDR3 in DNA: TGTGCCAGCACCACCGGACAGGGTAATGAAAAACTGTTTTTT. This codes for CASTTGQGNEKLFF.

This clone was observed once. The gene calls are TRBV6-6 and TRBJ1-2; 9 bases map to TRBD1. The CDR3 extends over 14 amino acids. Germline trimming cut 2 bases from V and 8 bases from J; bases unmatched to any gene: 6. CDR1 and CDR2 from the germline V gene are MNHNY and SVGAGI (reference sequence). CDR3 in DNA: TGTGCCAGCAGTTACGACAGGGGGGTACAGGGCTACACCTTC. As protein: CASSYDRGVQGYTF.

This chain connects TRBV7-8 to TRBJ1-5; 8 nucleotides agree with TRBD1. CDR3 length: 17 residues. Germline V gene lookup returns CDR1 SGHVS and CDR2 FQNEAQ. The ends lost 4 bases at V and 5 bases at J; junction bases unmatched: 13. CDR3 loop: CASSSNPDRVPDQPQHF. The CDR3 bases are TGTGCCAGCAGCTCCAATCCGGACAGGGTACCCGATCAGCCCCAGCATTTT.

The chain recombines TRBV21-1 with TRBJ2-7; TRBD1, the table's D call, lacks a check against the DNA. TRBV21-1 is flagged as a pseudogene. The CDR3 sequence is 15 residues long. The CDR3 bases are TGTGCCAGCAGCACCCTTGGCAGGCAACTTAGCGAGCAGTACTTC. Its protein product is CASSTLGRQLSEQYF.

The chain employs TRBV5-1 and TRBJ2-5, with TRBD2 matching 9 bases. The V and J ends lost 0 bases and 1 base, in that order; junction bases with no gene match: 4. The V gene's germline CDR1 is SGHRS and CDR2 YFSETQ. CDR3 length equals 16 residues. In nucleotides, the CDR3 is TGCGCCAGCAGCTTGGGGCTAGCGGGGTTCCAAGAGACCCAGTACTTC. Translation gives CASSLGLAGFQETQYF.

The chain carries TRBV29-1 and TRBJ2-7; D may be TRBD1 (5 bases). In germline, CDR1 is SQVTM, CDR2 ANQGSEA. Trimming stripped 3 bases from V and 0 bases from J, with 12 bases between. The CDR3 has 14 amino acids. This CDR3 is CSVEDKGSSYEQYF. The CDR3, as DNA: TGCAGCGTTGAGGACAAGGGAAGCTCCTACGAGCAGTACTTC.

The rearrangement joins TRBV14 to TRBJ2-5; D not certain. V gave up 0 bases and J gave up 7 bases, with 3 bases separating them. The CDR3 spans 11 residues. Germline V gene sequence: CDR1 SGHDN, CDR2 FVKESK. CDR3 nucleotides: TGTGCCAGCAGCCAAGACTGGACCCAGTACTTC. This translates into CASSQDWTQYF.

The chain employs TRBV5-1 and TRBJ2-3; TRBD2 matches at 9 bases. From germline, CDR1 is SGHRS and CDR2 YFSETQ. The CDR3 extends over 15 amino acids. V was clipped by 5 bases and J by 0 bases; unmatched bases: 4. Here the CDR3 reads CASSLAGTSTDTQYF. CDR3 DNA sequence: TGCGCCAGCAGTCTAGCGGGGACTAGCACAGATACGCAGTATTTT. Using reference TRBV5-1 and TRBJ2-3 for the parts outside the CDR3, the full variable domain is KAGVTQTPRYLIKTRGQQVTLSCSPISGHRSVSWYQQTPGQGLQFLFEYFSETQRNKGNFPGRFSGRQFSNSRSEMNVSTLELGDSALYLCASSLAGTSTDTQYFGPGTRLTVL.

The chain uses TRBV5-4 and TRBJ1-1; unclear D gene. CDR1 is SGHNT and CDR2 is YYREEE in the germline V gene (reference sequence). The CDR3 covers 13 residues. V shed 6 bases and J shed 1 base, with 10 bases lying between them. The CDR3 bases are TGTGCCAGCACTTCGGAGGAGAACACTGAAGCTTTCTTT. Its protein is CASTSEENTEAFF. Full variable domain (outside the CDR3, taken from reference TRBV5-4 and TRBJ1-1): ETGVTQSPTHLIKTRGQQVTLRCSSQSGHNTVSWYQQALGQGPQFIFQYYREEENGRGNFPPRFSGLQFPNYSSELNVNALELDDSALYLCASTSEENTEAFFGQGTRLTVV.

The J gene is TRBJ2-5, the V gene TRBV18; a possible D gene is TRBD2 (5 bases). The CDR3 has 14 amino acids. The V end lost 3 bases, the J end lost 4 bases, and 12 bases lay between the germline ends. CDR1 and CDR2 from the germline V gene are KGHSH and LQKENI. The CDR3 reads CASSPMRAGETQYF. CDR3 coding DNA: TGTGCCAGCTCACCGATGCGGGCGGGAGAGACCCAGTACTTC. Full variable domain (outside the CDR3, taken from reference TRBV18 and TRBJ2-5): NAGVMQNPRHLVRRRGQEARLRCSPMKGHSHVYWYRQLPEEGLKFMVYLQKENIIDESGMPKERFSAEFPKEGPSILRIQQVVRGDSAAYFCASSPMRAGETQYFGPGTRLLVL.

The CDR3, as DNA: TGTGCCAGCACACCGAGAGGGGGGGCCGGAGAGACCCAGTACTTC. Its translation: CASTPRGGAGETQYF. This chain connects TRBV6-1 to TRBJ2-5; D is perhaps TRBD2 (7 bases). The germline V gene encodes CDR1 MNHNS and CDR2 SASEGT. The CDR3 sequence is 15 residues long. Trimming left V 7 bases short and J 4 bases short, with 19 bases between.

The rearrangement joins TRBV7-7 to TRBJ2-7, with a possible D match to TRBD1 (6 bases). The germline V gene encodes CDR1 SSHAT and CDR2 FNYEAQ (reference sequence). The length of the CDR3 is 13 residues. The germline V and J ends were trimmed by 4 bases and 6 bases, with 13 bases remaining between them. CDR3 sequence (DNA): TGTGCCAGCAGCTCCGACCCCAGGGGCGAGCAGTACTTC. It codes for CASSSDPRGEQYF.

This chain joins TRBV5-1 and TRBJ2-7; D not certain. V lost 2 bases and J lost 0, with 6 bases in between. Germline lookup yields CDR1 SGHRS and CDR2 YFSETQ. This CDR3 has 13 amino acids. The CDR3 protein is CASSFASSYEQYF. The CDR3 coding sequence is TGCGCCAGCAGCTTCGCGAGCTCCTACGAGCAGTACTTC.

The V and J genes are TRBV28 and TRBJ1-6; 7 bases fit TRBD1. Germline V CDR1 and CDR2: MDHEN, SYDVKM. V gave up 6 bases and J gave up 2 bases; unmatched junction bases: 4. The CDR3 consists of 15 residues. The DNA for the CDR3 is TGTGCCAGCAGAACTGACAGGGCCTATAATTCACCCCTCCACTTT. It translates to CASRTDRAYNSPLHF.